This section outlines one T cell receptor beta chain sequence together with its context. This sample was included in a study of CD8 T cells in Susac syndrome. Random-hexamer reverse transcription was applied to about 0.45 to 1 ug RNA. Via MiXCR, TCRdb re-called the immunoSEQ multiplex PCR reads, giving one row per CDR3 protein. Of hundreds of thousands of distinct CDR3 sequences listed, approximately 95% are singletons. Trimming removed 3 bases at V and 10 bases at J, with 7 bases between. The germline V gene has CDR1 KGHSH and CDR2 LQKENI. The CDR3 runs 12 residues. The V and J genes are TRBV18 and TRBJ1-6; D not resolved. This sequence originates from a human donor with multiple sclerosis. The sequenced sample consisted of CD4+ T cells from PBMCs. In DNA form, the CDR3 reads TGTGCCAGCTCACCCGGGAACTCACCCCTCCACTTT. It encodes CASSPGNSPLHF. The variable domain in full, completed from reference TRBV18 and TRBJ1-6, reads NAGVMQNPRHLVRRRGQEARLRCSPMKGHSHVYWYRQLPEEGLKFMVYLQKENIIDESGMPKERFSAEFPKEGPSILRIQQVVRGDSAAYFCASSPGNSPLHFGNGTRLTVT.